The 25 T cell receptor beta chains in this list originate from one sample, sequenced in a study of high-grade serous ovarian cancer treatment subgroups. Libraries were prepared by immunoSEQ multiplex PCR; TCRdb keeps only in-frame clonotypes and omits some of them. In the table there are fewer than 20,000 clones, roughly four fifths of which are singletons. The tumor samples were collected prior to definitive surgery or chemotherapy. The sample comprised tumor tissue. The receptors shown here come from a human donor with high-grade serous ovarian cancer.

This chain uses TRBV15 with TRBJ2-3; D perhaps matches TRBD2 (6 bases). The V end lost 1 base, the J end lost 1 base, and 15 bases lay between the germline ends. Germline V CDR1 and CDR2: LNHNV, YYDKDF (reference sequence). CDR3 length: 17 residues. CDR3 sequence: CATSRVLTSRGTDTQYF. The DNA of the CDR3 is TGTGCCACCAGCAGAGTTCTAACTAGCAGGGGCACAGATACGCAGTATTTT.

The J gene is TRBJ2-7, the V gene TRBV30; D unclear. The CDR3 totals 12 residues. The germline V gene encodes CDR1 GTSNPN and CDR2 SVGIG (reference sequence). Trimming pared 0 bases from V and 5 bases from J, leaving 8 bases between. CDR3 protein: CAWSVGSDEQYF. CDR3 nucleotide sequence: TGTGCCTGGAGTGTCGGGTCCGACGAGCAGTACTTC.

The chain couples TRBV7-2 to TRBJ2-5, with 15 nucleotides matching TRBD2. CDR3 length equals 19 residues. The J segment lost 5 bases and the V segment lost 5 bases, leaving 15 bases of the junction unmatched. CDR1 SGHTA and CDR2 FQGNSA come from the germline V gene. The CDR3 reads CASSPWTSGRAGTFETQYF. DNA for the CDR3: TGTGCCAGCAGCCCCTGGACTAGCGGGAGGGCCGGTACGTTCGAGACCCAGTACTTC.

The rearrangement links TRBV7-6 to TRBJ2-7; 10 bases are shared with TRBD1. Germline trimming cut 5 bases from V and 3 bases from J; bases unmatched to any gene: 7. There are 15 residues in the CDR3. Germline-derived CDR1 and CDR2 are SGHVS and FNYEAQ. CDR3 amino acids: CASSQRTGGIYEQYF. The DNA for the CDR3 is TGTGCCAGCAGCCAAAGGACAGGGGGGATCTACGAGCAGTACTTC.

The rearrangement links TRBV6-6 to TRBJ2-7; D call uncertain. The germline V gene encodes CDR1 MNHNY and CDR2 SVGAGI (reference sequence). V lost 0 bases, J lost 5 bases, and 14 bases lay in between. The CDR3 contains 15 residues. The CDR3 spells CASSYSWDSPNEQYF. The CDR3 DNA sequence: TGTGCCAGCAGTTACTCGTGGGATTCCCCTAACGAGCAGTACTTC.

This clone was seen only a few times. Other DNA variants within this sample encode the same CDR3. This rearrangement joins TRBV27 to TRBJ2-4; no clear D. From germline, CDR1 is MNHEY and CDR2 SMNVEV (reference sequence). Deletions cut 6 bases from V and 0 bases from J, with 12 bases between. This CDR3 is 15 amino acids long. CDR3 DNA: TGTGCCAGCAGCCCTCTTCCATTAGCCAAAAACATTCAGTACTTC. Translating gives CASSPLPLAKNIQYF.

V and J are TRBV28 and TRBJ1-1; 7 positions agree with TRBD1. Trimming cost V 2 bases and J 3 bases; bases outside gene matches: 6. Germline CDR1 reads MDHEN; CDR2 reads SYDVKM. The CDR3 sequence is 15 residues long. The CDR3: CASSLKGGAYTEAFF. CDR3 nucleotide sequence: TGTGCCAGCAGTTTAAAAGGGGGCGCGTACACTGAAGCTTTCTTT. Combining the CDR3 with reference TRBV28 and TRBJ1-1 gives the whole variable domain DVKVTQSSRYLVKRTGEKVFLECVQDMDHENMFWYRQDPGLGLRLIYFSYDVKMKEKGDIPEGYSVSREKKERFSLILESASTNQTSMYLCASSLKGGAYTEAFFGQGTRLTVV.

This clone was counted between two and nine times. This rearrangement joins TRBV2 to TRBJ1-2; 7 positions agree with TRBD1. The CDR3 is 14 amino acids. Germline V gives CDR1 SNHLY, CDR2 FYNNEI. The junction had 10 bases not matched to a gene; V was cut back by 6 bases and J by 6 bases. For the CDR3, the DNA is TGTGCCAGCAGCGGTATGACAGGGACCCATGGCTACACCTTC. As protein: CASSGMTGTHGYTF. The full variable domain, its missing parts supplied by reference TRBV2 and TRBJ1-2, is EPEVTQTPSHQVTQMGQEVILRCVPISNHLYFYWYRQILGQKVEFLVSFYNNEISEKSEIFDDQFSVERPDGSNFTLKIRSTKLEDSAMYFCASSGMTGTHGYTFGSGTRLTVV.

The chain joins TRBV6-4 to TRBJ2-1; 9 nucleotides align to TRBD2. CDR1 and CDR2 (germline): MRHNA, SNTAGT. The CDR3 runs 15 residues. Trimming cost V 0 bases and J 9 bases; bases outside gene matches: 6. As DNA, the CDR3 is TGTGCCAGCAGTGACTCAGCGGGAGGATTTTCTGAGCAGTTCTTC. This codes for CASSDSAGGFSEQFF.

The chain carries TRBV5-1 and TRBJ2-7; 10 bases align to TRBD2. Per the germline V gene, CDR1 is SGHRS and CDR2 is YFSETQ. V was pared by 3 bases and J by 5 bases, with 14 bases of the junction left unmatched. This CDR3 has 17 amino acids. The CDR3 DNA sequence: TGCGCCAGCAGCTCCAGACTAGCGGGTGGGGGGAGTAACGAGCAGTACTTC. As protein: CASSSRLAGGGSNEQYF.

The chain is built from TRBV5-8 and TRBJ1-5; D unclear. Trimming took 6 bases from V and 7 from J, leaving 11 bases between them. This CDR3 spans 12 amino acids. Germline V gives CDR1 SGHTS, CDR2 YDEGEE. The DNA for the CDR3 is TGTGCCAGCATGCTGCTTCTCCAGCCCCAGCATTTT. Translated, it gives CASMLLLQPQHF.

The chain links TRBV2 to TRBJ2-4, with a possible D match to TRBD1 (6 bases). Trimming took off 3 bases at V and 0 bases at J, with 12 bases between the two ends. The germline CDR1 and CDR2 sequences are SNHLY and FYNNEI. The length of the CDR3 is 16 residues. In nucleotides, the CDR3 is TGTGCCAGCAGTGATTGGGCGACAGGAGCCAAAAACATTCAGTACTTC. This gives the protein CASSDWATGAKNIQYF. The entire variable domain, with the rest obtained from reference TRBV2 and TRBJ2-4, is as follows: EPEVTQTPSHQVTQMGQEVILRCVPISNHLYFYWYRQILGQKVEFLVSFYNNEISEKSEIFDDQFSVERPDGSNFTLKIRSTKLEDSAMYFCASSDWATGAKNIQYFGAGTRLSVL.

V is TRBV19 and J is TRBJ2-2, with TRBD1 matching 9 bases. V was pared by 5 bases and J by 4 bases, with 5 bases of the junction left unmatched. This CDR3 is 15 amino acids long. Germline V lookup: CDR1 LNHDA, CDR2 SQIVND (reference sequence). The CDR3: CASSDRGSGTGELFF. The CDR3 coding sequence is TGTGCCAGTAGTGACAGGGGGTCGGGCACCGGGGAGCTGTTTTTT.

V usage is TRBV12-5 and J usage is TRBJ2-2, with TRBD1 as a possible D gene (5 bases). Trimming stripped 7 bases from V and 4 bases from J, with 16 bases between. The V gene's germline CDR1 is LGHNT and CDR2 FRNRAP. The CDR3 length is 15 residues. CDR3 in amino acids: CASEDDRVSTGELFF. The CDR3 bases are TGTGCTAGTGAAGACGACAGAGTTTCCACCGGGGAGCTGTTTTTT.

V is TRBV7-9 and J is TRBJ2-1, with TRBD2 matching 8 bases. Germline-derived CDR1 and CDR2 are SEHNR and FQNEAQ (reference sequence). The ends lost 6 bases at V and 7 bases at J; junction bases unmatched: 5. This CDR3 has 13 amino acids. CDR3 region: CASRPGGGNEQFF. The DNA for the CDR3 is TGTGCCAGCAGACCCGGCGGGGGGAATGAGCAGTTCTTC.

This clone was counted between two and nine times. The chain employs TRBV18 and TRBJ1-2; TRBD1 might be the D (5 bases). This CDR3 has 13 residues. V lost 6 bases and J lost 3, with 11 bases in between. Germline-derived CDR1 and CDR2 are KGHSH and LQKENI. CDR3 sequence: CASSPSGDYGYTF. The CDR3 coding sequence is TGTGCCAGCTCCCCTTCGGGGGACTATGGCTACACCTTC.

This clone was seen a few times. The chain employs TRBV5-4 and TRBJ1-1; 9 positions match TRBD1. Per the germline V gene, CDR1 is SGHNT and CDR2 is YYREEE (reference sequence). Trimming took 4 bases from V and 9 from J; bases not matched to a gene: 4. CDR3 length: 12 residues. CDR3 protein: CASSGTGGKAFF. The CDR3 DNA is TGTGCCAGCAGCGGAACAGGGGGCAAAGCTTTCTTT.

The genes are TRBV19 and TRBJ2-7; the match to TRBD2 covers 9 bases. The CDR3 is 16 amino acids. CDR1 is LNHDA and CDR2 is SQIVND in the germline V gene (reference sequence). The J segment lost 2 bases and the V segment lost 4 bases, leaving 9 bases of the junction unmatched. The CDR3, as DNA: TGTGCCAGTAGTAAAGGAGGAGCGGGAGGTACCTACGAGCAGTACTTC. It specifies CASSKGGAGGTYEQYF. The whole variable domain, filled in from reference TRBV19 and TRBJ2-7, reads DGGITQSPKYLFRKEGQNVTLSCEQNLNHDAMYWYRQDPGQGLRLIYYSQIVNDFQKGDIAEGYSVSREKKESFPLTVTSAQKNPTAFYLCASSKGGAGGTYEQYFGPGTRLTVT.

Relative to its sample, this clone is medium-sized (0.01 to 0.1%). The chain recombines TRBV27 with TRBJ1-2; D uncertain. V lost 1 base to trimming and J lost 4 bases, with 16 bases between them. The CDR3 is made up of 16 amino acids. Germline CDR1 is MNHEY and CDR2 is SMNVEV (reference sequence). CDR3 amino acids: CASSLYSDGAGYGYTF. For the CDR3, the DNA is TGTGCCAGCAGTTTATACTCGGACGGAGCAGGCTATGGCTACACCTTC.

V is TRBV7-2 and J is TRBJ2-1, with 11 positions matching TRBD2. Germline trimming cut 5 bases from V and 7 bases from J; bases unmatched to any gene: 7. Germline assignment: CDR1 SGHTA and CDR2 FQGNSA. This CDR3 region has 15 residues. The CDR3 sequence is CASSLTSGRMNEQFF. CDR3 sequence (DNA): TGTGCCAGCAGCCTAACTAGCGGGAGAATGAATGAGCAGTTCTTC.

This chain links TRBV6-1 with TRBJ1-2; no definite D call. Germline lookup yields CDR1 MNHNS and CDR2 SASEGT. Deletions cut 5 bases from V and 1 base from J, with 5 bases between. The CDR3 runs to 12 residues. CDR3 sequence (DNA): TGTGCCAGCAGTCCCAGTAACTATGGCTACACCTTC. As protein: CASSPSNYGYTF.

J is TRBJ2-1 and V is TRBV7-8; the match to TRBD2 covers 9 bases. The germline gives CDR1 SGHVS, CDR2 FQNEAQ. With V trimmed by 7 bases and J by 7 bases, 11 bases remained unmatched. The CDR3 extends over 15 amino acids. CDR3 nucleotides: TGTGCCAGCACTCTAACTAGCGGGTTAACTAATGAGCAGTTCTTC. Its protein product is CASTLTSGLTNEQFF. Full variable domain (missing parts from reference TRBV7-8 and TRBJ2-1): GAGVSQSPRYKVAKRGQDVALRCDPISGHVSLFWYQQALGQGPEFLTYFQNEAQLDKSGLPSDRFFAERPEGSVSTLKIQRTQQEDSAVYLCASTLTSGLTNEQFFGPGTRLTVL.

V is TRBV7-2 and J is TRBJ2-7; tentative D call: TRBD2 (5 bases). Germline assignment: CDR1 SGHTA and CDR2 FQGNSA. This CDR3 is 14 amino acids long. V was trimmed by 8 bases and J by 3 bases, leaving 17 bases between them. The CDR3 bases are TGTGCCAGCTCAGGAGGTCCTGGGATCTACGAGCAGTACTTC. As protein: CASSGGPGIYEQYF.

This chain joins TRBV7-2 and TRBJ1-4; D remains ambiguous. The CDR3 consists of 13 residues. Between the trimmed V and J ends, which lost 3 bases and 6 bases, there was a span of 8 bases. Germline V gene lookup returns CDR1 SGHTA and CDR2 FQGNSA. The DNA for the CDR3 is TGTGCCAGCAGCTTCGCGGGTGATGAAAAACTGTTTTTT. It codes for CASSFAGDEKLFF.

The chain joins TRBV27 to TRBJ2-1; the D gene could be TRBD1 or TRBD2 (8 bases each). V was shortened by 6 bases and J by 12 bases, with 21 bases between the two germline ends. CDR3 length: 14 residues. Germline V gene sequence: CDR1 MNHEY, CDR2 SMNVEV (reference sequence). CDR3 sequence reads: CASSQGAGGRLQFF. CDR3 DNA sequence: TGTGCCAGCAGCCAGGGGGCGGGAGGACGGTTGCAGTTCTTC.